This TCR beta chain was captured by sequencing in a study of blood T cell repertoires in COVID-19. The wider study: Specimens from acute and convalescent COVID-19 originated in the United States, Italy and Spain. PBMCs, B-cell-depleted T cells, or T cells provided the cDNA or gDNA that made up the material.

The CDR3 is 14 amino acids. CDR1 and CDR2 (germline): GTSNPN, SVGIG (reference sequence). The ends lost 6 bases at V and 0 bases at J; junction bases unmatched: 5. Original processing notes: Estimated nucleated cell counts came from reference gene primer amplification. Data came from immunoSEQ multiplex PCR; TCRdb stores just in-frame clones and leaves some out. That table supplies the V and J calls and clone size; D and trimming were determined from the DNA. The profile covers approximately 62,000 clones, with roughly 71% appearing a single time and 6.4% taken by the ten largest. This receptor was taken from a woman in her forties or fifties with active or convalescent COVID-19. The rearrangement uses TRBV30 and TRBJ2-1; TRBD1 matches at 7 bases. Sequenced sample: peripheral blood. The CDR3 coding sequence is TGTGCCTGCAGGGGGTTCAGCTCCTACAATGAGCAGTTCTTC. Protein product: CACRGFSSYNEQFF.